These 10 T cell receptor beta chains were all obtained from the same sample, sequenced in a study of blood T cells in healthy people across ages. Through a sample-barcoded 5' primer and a J-beta primer mix, a second PCR was run for roughly 7 to 12 cycles. TCRdb passed the 5' RACE reads through MiXCR, listing each CDR3 protein once. The repertoire holds roughly 800,000 distinct CDR3 sequences, with approximately 55% as singletons. The sample taken for sequencing was blood. These TCRs come from an elderly man in good health.

This clonotype was detected a few times. V is TRBV29-1 and J is TRBJ2-1; D is possibly TRBD2 (5 bases). V was cut by 1 base and J by 4 bases, with 11 bases left in between. Germline-derived CDR1 and CDR2 are SQVTM and ANQGSEA. CDR3 length: 14 amino acids. The CDR3 nucleotides are TGCAGCGTTGAAGCCCGGGATAGATACAATGAGCAGTTCTTC. Translation gives CSVEARDRYNEQFF.

The chain has TRBV4-1 and TRBJ2-3, with 8 nucleotides matching TRBD2. Germline assignment: CDR1 MGHRA and CDR2 YSYEKL. The CDR3 runs to 18 residues. V lost 4 bases and J lost 3; bases outside the gene matches: 15. The CDR3 loop reads CASSPRPVAGSGTDTQYF. CDR3 sequence (DNA): TGCGCCAGCAGCCCGCGTCCGGTAGCGGGAAGTGGTACAGATACGCAGTATTTT.

The chain recombines TRBV4-2 with TRBJ2-5, with 11 bases lining up with TRBD2. V lost 4 bases to trimming and J lost 11 bases; unmatched junction nucleotides: 6. The length of the CDR3 is 13 residues. The V gene's germline CDR1 is LGHNA and CDR2 YNFKEQ. The CDR3 DNA follows: TGTGCCAGCAGCCCACTAGCGGGAGACGCGCAGTACTTC. Translating it yields CASSPLAGDAQYF.

This rearrangement joins TRBV2 to TRBJ2-5; D is uncertain. Germline CDR1 is SNHLY and CDR2 is FYNNEI. Trimming shortened V by 5 bases and J by 5 bases, and 24 bases separated the two germline ends. This CDR3 has 17 amino acids. The CDR3 sequence is CASSPTGVGKTRETQYF. The CDR3 bases are TGTGCCAGCAGTCCGACTGGAGTGGGCAAGACAAGGGAGACCCAGTACTTC.

As DNA, the CDR3 is TGCAGTGCTAGCGGGGGGTACCAACCCTACGAGCAGTACTTC. Protein product: CSASGGYQPYEQYF. This chain links TRBV20-1 with TRBJ2-7; 7 bases are shared with TRBD2. This CDR3 is 14 amino acids long. The germline V gene encodes CDR1 DFQATT and CDR2 SNEGSKA (reference sequence). V trimming: 3 bases; J trimming: 2 bases; junction bases outside the gene matches: 7.

This clonotype was detected a few times. The chain has TRBV7-2 and TRBJ2-7; perhaps TRBD1 as D (6 bases). The V end lost 0 bases, the J end lost 6 bases, and 12 bases lay between the germline ends. The CDR3 length is 14 residues. CDR1 and CDR2 from the germline V gene are SGHTA and FQGNSA. CDR3 nucleotide sequence: TGTGCCAGCAGCTTAGCGTCAGGGGTTGGCGAGCAGTACTTC. Its protein is CASSLASGVGEQYF.

The CDR3 loop reads CAAPLGEWETQYF. DNA of the CDR3: TGTGCCGCCCCTTTGGGAGAGTGGGAGACCCAGTACTTC. The rearrangement uses TRBV2 and TRBJ2-4; D is possibly TRBD2 (5 bases). Gene TRBJ2-5 matches the end of the DNA better, so the J call may be wrong. The CDR3 contains 13 residues. Germline V CDR1 and CDR2: SNHLY, FYNNEI.

The chain carries TRBV29-1 and TRBJ2-1, with TRBD2 identical over 7 bases. The V segment lost 3 bases and the J segment 1 base; nucleotides outside the gene matches: 9. The CDR3 covers 16 residues. CDR1 SQVTM and CDR2 ANQGSEA come from the germline V gene. The DNA for the CDR3 is TGCAGCGTTGATCCTCGGGGGGAAGGATCCTACAATGAGCAGTTCTTC. It yields the protein CSVDPRGEGSYNEQFF.

The genes are TRBV6-1 and TRBJ2-1; 11 bases map to TRBD2. CDR1 is MNHNS and CDR2 is SASEGT in the germline V gene. This CDR3 spans 14 amino acids. Trimming at V came to 6 bases and at J to 6 bases, leaving 4 bases not matched to a gene. CDR3 sequence reads: CASRGLAVFNEQFF. The CDR3, as DNA: TGTGCCAGCAGGGGACTAGCGGTATTCAATGAGCAGTTCTTC.

The genes are TRBV20-1 and TRBJ1-2, with 7 positions matching TRBD1. CDR3 length: 14 amino acids. Germline V CDR1 and CDR2: DFQATT, SNEGSKA (reference sequence). With V trimmed by 5 bases and J by 11 bases, 17 bases remained unmatched. CDR3 sequence reads: CSAPKPPRGTEYTF. The CDR3 DNA reads TGCAGTGCTCCTAAACCGCCCCGGGGGACAGAATACACCTTC.